The rows below give T cell receptor beta chains drawn from one sample of a study of beta chain features in type 1 diabetes. Profiled with immunoSEQ multiplex PCR; TCRdb holds only in-frame clones, not every one. The sample holds 150,000 or so clones, about 9.1% seen once. The sample taken for sequencing was central memory CD4+ T cells from blood. All receptors come from a woman between 18 and 29 years old in good health. CDR3s include the opening cysteine and the closing phenylalanine or tryptophan. Each record gives: clone size, J gene, V gene, D gene, CDR3 protein, CDR3 DNA. The D gene is left open where the match is weak. Where a row states a size, it is once, few, many or the class of an expanded clone; other rows omit it.

clone size: NA; J gene: TRBJ1-6; V gene: TRBV6-6; D gene: TRBD1; CDR3 protein: CAIGQGYNSPLHF; CDR3 DNA: TGTGCCATCGGACAGGGTTATAATTCACCCCTCCACTTT
clone size: few; J gene: TRBJ2-5; V gene: TRBV15; D gene: NA; CDR3 protein: CATSRDRGGGAEETQYF; CDR3 DNA: TGTGCCACCAGCAGAGATCGCGGAGGGGGCGCGGAGGAGACCCAGTACTTC
clone size: NA; J gene: TRBJ1-1; V gene: TRBV2; D gene: NA; CDR3 protein: CASGGGMNTEAFF; CDR3 DNA: TGTGCCAGCGGGGGAGGGATGAACACTGAAGCTTTCTTT
clone size: NA; J gene: TRBJ2-1; V gene: TRBV5-4; D gene: TRBD2; CDR3 protein: CASSLGGGPYNEQFF; CDR3 DNA: TGTGCCAGCAGCTTGGGGGGAGGGCCCTACAATGAGCAGTTCTTC
clone size: few; J gene: TRBJ2-1; V gene: TRBV18; D gene: NA; CDR3 protein: CASSPNRDSYNEQFF; CDR3 DNA: TGTGCCAGCTCACCAAACCGGGACTCCTACAATGAGCAGTTCTTC
clone size: once; J gene: TRBJ1-1; V gene: TRBV5-1; D gene: TRBD1; CDR3 protein: CASSTNRGGTEAFF; CDR3 DNA: TGCGCCAGCAGCACCAACAGGGGAGGAACTGAAGCTTTCTTT
clone size: NA; J gene: TRBJ2-3; V gene: TRBV5-4; D gene: NA; CDR3 protein: CASTLRLDSSTDTQYF; CDR3 DNA: TGTGCCAGCACCCTACGCCTAGATTCTAGCACAGATACGCAGTATTTT
clone size: NA; J gene: TRBJ1-5; V gene: TRBV18; D gene: NA; CDR3 protein: CASSARQDSNQPQHF; CDR3 DNA: TGTGCCAGCTCCGCCAGACAAGATAGCAATCAGCCCCAGCATTTT
clone size: few; J gene: TRBJ2-5; V gene: TRBV14; D gene: NA; CDR3 protein: CASSRQIQETQYF; CDR3 DNA: TGTGCCAGCAGCCGTCAAATCCAAGAGACCCAGTACTTC
clone size: NA; J gene: TRBJ2-2; V gene: TRBV9; D gene: TRBD1; CDR3 protein: CASSEGQGLSEGLFF; CDR3 DNA: TGTGCCAGCAGCGAGGGACAGGGCCTATCTGAGGGGCTGTTTTTT
clone size: few; J gene: TRBJ2-1; V gene: TRBV7-9; D gene: TRBD2; CDR3 protein: CASSGSSGLKGGEQFF; CDR3 DNA: TGTGCCAGCAGCGGGTCTAGCGGGCTCAAAGGGGGTGAGCAGTTCTTC
clone size: NA; J gene: TRBJ2-6; V gene: TRBV28; D gene: TRBD1; CDR3 protein: CAIGQGPSGANVLTF; CDR3 DNA: TGTGCCATCGGACAGGGTCCATCTGGGGCCAACGTCCTGACTTTC
clone size: NA; J gene: TRBJ1-5; V gene: TRBV30; D gene: TRBD1; CDR3 protein: CAWSVGRGWQPQHF; CDR3 DNA: TGTGCCTGGAGTGTCGGCAGGGGGTGGCAGCCCCAGCATTTT
clone size: NA; J gene: TRBJ2-5; V gene: TRBV7-2; D gene: NA; CDR3 protein: CASSPQETQYF; CDR3 DNA: TGTGCCAGCAGCCCGCAAGAGACCCAGTACTTC
clone size: few; J gene: TRBJ1-4; V gene: TRBV4-1; D gene: TRBD1; CDR3 protein: CASSPSLTGFNEKLFF; CDR3 DNA: TGCGCCAGCAGCCCTTCCTTGACAGGGTTTAATGAAAAACTGTTTTTT
clone size: NA; J gene: TRBJ2-1; V gene: TRBV15; D gene: TRBD2; CDR3 protein: CATSREENSGMDEQFF; CDR3 DNA: TGTGCCACCAGCAGAGAAGAGAATAGCGGGATGGATGAGCAGTTCTTC
clone size: few; J gene: TRBJ2-1; V gene: TRBV13; D gene: NA; CDR3 protein: CASTLSAGKFF; CDR3 DNA: TGTGCCAGCACACTTTCCGCGGGGAAGTTCTTC
clone size: NA; J gene: TRBJ1-1; V gene: TRBV30; D gene: NA; CDR3 protein: CAWSTRPPRGAFF; CDR3 DNA: TGTGCCTGGAGTACCCGGCCCCCGAGGGGGGCTTTCTTT
clone size: NA; J gene: TRBJ2-1; V gene: TRBV4-3; D gene: NA; CDR3 protein: CASSQETGYNEQFF; CDR3 DNA: TGCGCCAGCAGCCAAGAAACGGGGTACAATGAGCAGTTCTTC
clone size: few; J gene: TRBJ2-2; V gene: TRBV4-1; D gene: TRBD1; CDR3 protein: CASRKPGQGNTGELFF; CDR3 DNA: TGCGCCAGCAGAAAACCGGGACAGGGGAACACCGGGGAGCTGTTTTTT
clone size: few; J gene: TRBJ1-1; V gene: TRBV25-1; D gene: TRBD1; CDR3 protein: CASSESGQTGTEAFF; CDR3 DNA: TGTGCCAGCAGTGAATCGGGACAGACAGGCACTGAAGCTTTCTTT
clone size: NA; J gene: TRBJ1-4; V gene: TRBV18; D gene: NA; CDR3 protein: CASSPKGDGEKLFF; CDR3 DNA: TGTGCCAGCTCACCGAAAGGGGATGGTGAAAAACTGTTTTTT
clone size: NA; J gene: TRBJ2-3; V gene: TRBV7-9; D gene: TRBD2; CDR3 protein: CASSFATSGTDTQYF; CDR3 DNA: TGTGCCAGCAGCTTCGCGACTAGCGGGACAGATACGCAGTATTTT
clone size: NA; J gene: TRBJ2-7; V gene: TRBV6-6; D gene: TRBD2; CDR3 protein: CASSPTGAGDYEQYF; CDR3 DNA: TGTGCCAGCAGTCCCACTGGGGCGGGGGACTACGAGCAGTACTTC